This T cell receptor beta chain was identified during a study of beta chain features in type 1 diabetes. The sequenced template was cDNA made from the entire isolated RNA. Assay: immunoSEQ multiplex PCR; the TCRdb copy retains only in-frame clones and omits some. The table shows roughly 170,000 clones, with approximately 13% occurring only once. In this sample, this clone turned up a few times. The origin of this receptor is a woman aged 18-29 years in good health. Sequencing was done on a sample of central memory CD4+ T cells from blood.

CDR3 DNA: TGCAGTATGACCCCGGGACAAGGGGGCAGTGAGCAGTTCTTC. It encodes CSMTPGQGGSEQFF. The chain has TRBV29-1 and TRBJ2-1; 7 nucleotides agree with TRBD1. CDR1 and CDR2 (germline): SQVTM, ANQGSEA. The CDR3 totals 14 residues.